This T cell receptor (beta chain) was observed in a study of identical twins. Template switching created a universal primer site, and the cDNA included unique molecular identifiers. Each CDR3 protein is one row after TCRdb ran MiXCR on the 5' RACE reads. This table holds 540,000 or so distinct CDR3 sequences, more than 20% found once. For this clonotype: Its antigen is not identified.

CDR1 is SGHKS, CDR2 YYEKEE, per germline (reference sequence). V was shortened by 0 bases and J by 0 bases, with 13 bases between the two germline ends. The CDR3 is 16 residues long. No donor was unhealthy or non-Caucasian. Overall study findings and caveats: Sharing of beta out-of-frame sequences by twins showed a weaker excess.

These same data were also listed under a study on yellow fever vaccine responses in identical twins. This second report adds: Twins' vaccine T cell responses were reported to seem partly convergent and partly personalized.

V and J are TRBV5-5 and TRBJ2-7; tentatively, D is TRBD2 (6 bases). This TCR was recovered from a woman under 30 in good health. The sequencing sample was made of CD4+ T cells sorted from blood. In DNA, the CDR3 is TGTGCCAGCAGCTTGGGCCCGGGAGCGGGCTCCTACGAGCAGTACTTC. Translation: CASSLGPGAGSYEQYF.